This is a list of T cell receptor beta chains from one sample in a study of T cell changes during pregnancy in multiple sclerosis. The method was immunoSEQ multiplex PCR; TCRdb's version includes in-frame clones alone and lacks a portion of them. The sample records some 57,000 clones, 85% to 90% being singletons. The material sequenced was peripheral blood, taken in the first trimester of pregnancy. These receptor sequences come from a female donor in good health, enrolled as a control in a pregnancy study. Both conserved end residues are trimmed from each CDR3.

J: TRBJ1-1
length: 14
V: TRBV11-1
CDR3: ASSQLRTGGTTEAF

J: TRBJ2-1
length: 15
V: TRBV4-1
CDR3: ASSQEGIGTGYNGQF

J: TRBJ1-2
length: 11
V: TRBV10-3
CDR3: ATNGAVDDGYT

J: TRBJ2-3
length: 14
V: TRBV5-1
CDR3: ASSLALRGGTDTQY

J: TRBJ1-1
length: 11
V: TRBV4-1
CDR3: ASSQASNTEAF

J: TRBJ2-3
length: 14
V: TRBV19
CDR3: ASLGPGGGMADTQY

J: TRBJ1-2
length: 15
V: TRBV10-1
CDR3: ASSESTLQGWVGGYT

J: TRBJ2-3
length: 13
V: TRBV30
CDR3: AWSVFSGMGDTQY

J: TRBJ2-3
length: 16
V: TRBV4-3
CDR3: ASSQAGTSGSRTDTQY

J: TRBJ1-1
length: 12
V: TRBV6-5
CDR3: ASSLQGANTEAF

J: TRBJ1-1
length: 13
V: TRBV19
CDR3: ASSIGTGLNTEAF

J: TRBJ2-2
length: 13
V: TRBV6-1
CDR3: ASSVSGGGTGELF

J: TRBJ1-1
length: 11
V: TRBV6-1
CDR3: ASIQASNTEAF

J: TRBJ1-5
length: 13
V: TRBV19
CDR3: ASSIGGPPVQPQH

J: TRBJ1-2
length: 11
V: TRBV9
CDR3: ASTLAGDGGYT

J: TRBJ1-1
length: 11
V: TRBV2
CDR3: ASRGQGLPEAF

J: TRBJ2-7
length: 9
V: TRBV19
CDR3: ASSSNFEQY

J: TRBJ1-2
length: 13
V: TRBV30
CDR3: AWSSPGQVLRGYT

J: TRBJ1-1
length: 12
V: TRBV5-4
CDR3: ASSDGGMNTEAF

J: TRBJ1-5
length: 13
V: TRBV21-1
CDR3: ASSKDTGVVQPQH

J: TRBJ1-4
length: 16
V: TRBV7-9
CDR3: ASSLAQGKLATNEKLF

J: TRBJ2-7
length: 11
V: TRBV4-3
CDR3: ASSLEQGLQQY

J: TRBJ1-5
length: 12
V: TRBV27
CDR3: ASSRTGGYQPQH

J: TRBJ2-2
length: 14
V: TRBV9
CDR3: ASSRTGQANTGELF

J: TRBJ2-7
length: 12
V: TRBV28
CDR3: ASSPPDRYYEQY

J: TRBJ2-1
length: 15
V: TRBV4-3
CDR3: ASSQDAASGGYNEQF

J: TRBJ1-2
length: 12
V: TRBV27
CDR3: ASSPFNWTHGYT

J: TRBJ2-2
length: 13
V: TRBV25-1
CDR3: ASSENRANTGELF

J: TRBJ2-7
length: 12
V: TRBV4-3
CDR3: ASSQARDNPRQY

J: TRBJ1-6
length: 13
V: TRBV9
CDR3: ASSGSRGGNSPLH

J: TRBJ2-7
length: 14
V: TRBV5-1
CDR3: ASSSLPSGGTYEQY

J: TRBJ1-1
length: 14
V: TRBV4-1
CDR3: ASSQKEGQGDTEAF

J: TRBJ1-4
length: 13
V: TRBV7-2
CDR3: ASSLGQGRSEKLF

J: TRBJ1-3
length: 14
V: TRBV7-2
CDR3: ASSYSRGAAGNTIY

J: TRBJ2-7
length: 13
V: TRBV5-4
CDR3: ASSSPTGGGNEQY

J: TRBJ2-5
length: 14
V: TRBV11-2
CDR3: ASSLRIAGGGETQY

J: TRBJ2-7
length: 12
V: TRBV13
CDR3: ASSPRQFRVEQY